This TCR beta chain emerged from a study of response to subunit inactivated influenza vaccine. TCRdb re-called the RT-PCR reads with MiXCR, one entry per CDR3 protein. The sample holds approximately 490,000 distinct CDR3 sequences, approximately 7.3% seen once. As concerns this clonotype: The antigen is undetermined.

The study, taken as a whole, reports: Authors suggested each seasonal flu vaccination may recruit only limited numbers of new T cells.

V lost 7 bases, J lost 4 bases, and 3 bases stayed unmatched. The germline gives CDR1 ENHRY, CDR2 SYGVKD. The CDR3 length is 14 residues. The chain employs TRBV10-3 and TRBJ2-2; 10 nucleotides match TRBD1. The sample consisted of PBMCs from blood, taken about 23 months after vaccination. The TCR was taken from a man aged 45 to 70 who received an inactivated influenza vaccine. The DNA of the CDR3 is TGTGCCATCAACCGGGACAGGGGCACCGGGGAGCTGTTTTTT. It specifies CAINRDRGTGELFF.